Each of the 21 T cell receptor beta chains below was sequenced from the same sample in a study of blood T cell repertoires in COVID-19. TCRdb keeps only in-frame clones here, not all; method: immunoSEQ multiplex PCR. This sample carries 110,000 to 150,000 clones, about 85% of them seen once, and the ten largest clones take approximately 1.4%. Sequencing was done on a sample of peripheral blood. The receptors stem from a human donor in a cohort sampled during active COVID-19.

The J gene is TRBJ2-7, the V gene TRBV11-1; the D gene is possibly TRBD2 (6 bases). Germline V CDR1 and CDR2: SGHAT, FQDESV (reference sequence). Trimming left V 2 bases short and J 3 bases short, with 14 bases between. The length of the CDR3 is 15 residues. CDR3 nucleotide sequence: TGTGCCAGCAGCTTACCCCGAGGAGGGATCTACGAGCAGTACTTC. Translation gives CASSLPRGGIYEQYF.

V usage is TRBV5-6 and J usage is TRBJ2-3, with 11 bases identical to TRBD2. V was pared by 0 bases and J by 0 bases, with 9 bases of the junction left unmatched. Germline V gene sequence: CDR1 SGHDT, CDR2 YYEEEE. The CDR3 has 19 residues. CDR3 DNA: TGTGCCAGCAGCTTGGTTAGCGGGAGGGCCCGGTTTAGCACAGATACGCAGTATTTT. The encoded protein is CASSLVSGRARFSTDTQYF.

This clone occurred a few times. The chain combines TRBV7-9 with TRBJ2-3; D perhaps matches TRBD1 (6 bases). V was cut by 1 base and J by 8 bases, with 22 bases left in between. The germline V gene has CDR1 SEHNR and CDR2 FQNEAQ (reference sequence). The CDR3 loop spans 17 amino acids. This CDR3 is CASSLVGDGTPVGTQYF. The CDR3 DNA is TGTGCCAGCAGCTTAGTGGGGGATGGGACACCCGTAGGTACGCAGTATTTT.

The count of this clone is one. The chain employs TRBV4-2 and TRBJ2-7; 9 bases fit TRBD1. The CDR3 covers 18 residues. Germline CDR1 LGHNA, CDR2 YNFKEQ. J was trimmed by 3 bases and V by 1 base; bases with no gene match: 13. DNA for the CDR3: TGTGCCAGCAGCCAAGGTGTGGGGGCTTGGGACAGGGTCTACGAGCAGTACTTC. Translated, it gives CASSQGVGAWDRVYEQYF.

The CDR3 here is CAWNVPGGNNEQFF. CDR3 coding DNA: TGTGCCTGGAATGTGCCGGGGGGAAACAATGAGCAGTTCTTC. The J gene is TRBJ2-1, the V gene TRBV30, with TRBD2 matching over 7 bases. Unmatched junction bases numbered 8, after V lost 4 bases and J lost 5 bases. This CDR3 comprises 14 residues. CDR1 and CDR2 from the germline V gene are GTSNPN and SVGIG (reference sequence).

The CDR3 coding sequence is TGTGCCAGTATGGACAGGGCGAACACTGAAGCTTTCTTT. Its translation is CASMDRANTEAFF. The chain carries TRBV19 and TRBJ1-1; 8 bases align to TRBD1. The germline V gene encodes CDR1 LNHDA and CDR2 SQIVND (reference sequence). The V segment lost 7 bases and the J segment 1 base; nucleotides outside the gene matches: 2. CDR3 length: 13 residues. The whole variable domain, filled in from reference TRBV19 and TRBJ1-1, reads DGGITQSPKYLFRKEGQNVTLSCEQNLNHDAMYWYRQDPGQGLRLIYYSQIVNDFQKGDIAEGYSVSREKKESFPLTVTSAQKNPTAFYLCASMDRANTEAFFGQGTRLTVV.

V and J are TRBV5-5 and TRBJ1-4, with D possibly TRBD1 on 5 matching bases. The CDR3 consists of 14 residues. Germline V gene lookup returns CDR1 SGHKS and CDR2 YYEKEE (reference sequence). V lost 0 bases, J lost 8 bases, and 11 bases lay in between. Here the CDR3 reads CASSLGFKGEKLFF. The DNA for the CDR3 is TGTGCCAGCAGCTTGGGCTTTAAGGGGGAAAAACTGTTTTTT.

V gene TRBV11-2 combines with J gene TRBJ1-2, with 8 positions matching TRBD1. J was trimmed by 7 bases and V by 2 bases; bases with no gene match: 3. There are 13 residues in the CDR3. Per the germline V gene, CDR1 is SGHAT and CDR2 is FQNNGV. CDR3 protein: CASSLLQGGGYTF. The CDR3 coding sequence is TGTGCCAGCAGCTTATTACAGGGGGGTGGCTACACCTTC.

CDR3 sequence (DNA): TGTGCCAGCTCACGGACAGGGACAGAGACCCAGTACTTC. This encodes CASSRTGTETQYF. The genes are TRBV18 and TRBJ2-5; 8 positions agree with TRBD1. Germline V gene lookup returns CDR1 KGHSH and CDR2 LQKENI. The V gene end was trimmed by 4 bases and the J gene end by 4 bases; junction bases not matched to a gene: 2. The CDR3 has 13 residues.

This sequence joins TRBV7-3 and TRBJ1-2, with 7 positions matching TRBD1. This CDR3 has 16 residues. J gave up 3 bases and V 4 bases, and 11 bases lay outside the gene matches. CDR1 and CDR2 (germline): SGHTA, FQGTGA. CDR3 sequence: CASSSAGTADYYGYTF. The CDR3 nucleotides read TGTGCCAGCAGCTCAGCCGGGACAGCGGATTACTATGGCTACACCTTC.

For the CDR3, the DNA is TGTGCCAGCAGGGGACAGGGTCTAATGAACACTGAAGCTTTCTTT. Its protein is CASRGQGLMNTEAFF. V gene TRBV6-5 combines with J gene TRBJ1-1, with 9 bases aligning to TRBD1. Germline trimming cut 6 bases from V and 0 bases from J; bases unmatched to any gene: 5. Germline V gene data show CDR1 as MNHEY and CDR2 as SVGAGI. The length of the CDR3 is 15 residues.

The chain uses TRBV19 and TRBJ2-1; 7 bases line up with TRBD1. The CDR3 runs to 18 residues. After removal of 1 base from V and 1 base from J, the junction contained 10 bases not matched to a gene. The V gene's germline CDR1 is LNHDA and CDR2 SQIVND (reference sequence). CDR3 sequence (DNA): TGTGCCAGTAGTATAGGTTTCGGACAGGCATCATCCTACAATGAGCAGTTCTTC. Protein sequence: CASSIGFGQASSYNEQFF. The entire variable domain, with the rest obtained from reference TRBV19 and TRBJ2-1, is as follows: DGGITQSPKYLFRKEGQNVTLSCEQNLNHDAMYWYRQDPGQGLRLIYYSQIVNDFQKGDIAEGYSVSREKKESFPLTVTSAQKNPTAFYLCASSIGFGQASSYNEQFFGPGTRLTVL.

This chain joins TRBV13 and TRBJ2-7, with D tentatively TRBD1 (6 bases). Germline V gene lookup returns CDR1 PRHDT and CDR2 FYEKMQ (reference sequence). The CDR3 extends over 14 amino acids. V lost 0 bases and J 2 bases, leaving 8 bases between the germline ends. The CDR3 protein is CASSLGQGTYEQYF. The CDR3 bases are TGTGCCAGCAGCTTAGGACAGGGAACCTACGAGCAGTACTTC.

This clone was detected only once. The chain carries TRBV7-2 and TRBJ2-5, with TRBD2 matching 7 bases. Trimming at V came to 6 bases and at J to 4 bases, leaving 5 bases not matched to a gene. The CDR3 spans 13 residues. CDR1 is SGHTA and CDR2 is FQGNSA in the germline V gene. The CDR3: CASSRREGETQYF. The CDR3 DNA sequence: TGTGCCAGCAGTAGAAGGGAGGGAGAGACCCAGTACTTC.

This rearrangement joins TRBV7-9 to TRBJ2-6; D remains unclear. Trimming removed 3 bases at V and 5 bases at J, with 5 bases between. The CDR3 contains 13 residues. From germline, CDR1 is SEHNR and CDR2 FQNEAQ (reference sequence). The CDR3: CASSFSWANVLTF. DNA for the CDR3: TGTGCCAGCAGCTTCTCCTGGGCCAACGTCCTGACTTTC.

The V and J genes are TRBV3-1 (or the pseudogene TRBV3-2) and TRBJ1-1; TRBD1 agrees at 7 bases. Germline assignment: CDR1 LGHDT and CDR2 YNNKEL (reference sequence). V shed 2 bases, J shed 0 bases, and the junction held 3 bases outside the gene matches. This CDR3 is built from 15 residues. The CDR3: CASSQTGAMNTEAFF. Here the CDR3 DNA reads TGTGCCAGCAGCCAAACAGGGGCCATGAACACTGAAGCTTTCTTT.

The chain carries TRBV3-1 (or the pseudogene TRBV3-2) and TRBJ2-7, with a tentative D call TRBD1 (6 bases). CDR3 length equals 12 residues. Germline CDR1 LGHDT, CDR2 YNNKEL (reference sequence). Trimming removed 4 bases from V and 4 bases from J, with 8 bases in between. The CDR3 nucleotides are TGTGCCAGCAGCCGTCAGGGGTACGAGCAGTACTTC. It is translated as CASSRQGYEQYF.

This chain links TRBV9 with TRBJ2-1; 13 positions agree with TRBD2. The CDR3 is 17 amino acids. The V segment lost 1 base and the J segment 3 bases; nucleotides outside the gene matches: 4. Germline-derived CDR1 and CDR2 are SGDLS and YYNGEE. CDR3 coding DNA: TGTGCCAGCAGCGTAACTAGCGGGAGGGACATCTACAATGAGCAGTTCTTC. Residues: CASSVTSGRDIYNEQFF.

The gene calls are TRBV24-1 and TRBJ2-2; TRBD1 agrees at 9 bases. The CDR3 spans 16 residues. Unmatched junction bases numbered 8, after V lost 5 bases and J lost 5 bases. Germline V gene sequence: CDR1 KGHDR, CDR2 SFDVKD. The CDR3 region is CATSGPGQGPTGELFF. The DNA of the CDR3 is TGTGCCACCAGTGGCCCGGGACAGGGCCCAACCGGGGAGCTGTTTTTT.

The chain links TRBV9 to TRBJ2-5, with 7 bases lining up with TRBD2. Trimming cost V 0 bases and J 2 bases; bases outside gene matches: 13. The CDR3 runs to 18 residues. Germline V CDR1 and CDR2: SGDLS, YYNGEE. CDR3 DNA: TGTGCCAGCAGCGTAGGGGTCGGGGAGGGGATGCTTCAAGAGACCCAGTACTTC. It yields the protein CASSVGVGEGMLQETQYF.

In its sample, this clone was seen once. The J gene is TRBJ2-4, the V gene TRBV6-6; D may be TRBD1 (6 bases). Germline CDR1 is MNHNY and CDR2 is SVGAGI (reference sequence). This CDR3 has 18 amino acids. V was clipped by 6 bases and J by 0 bases, with 21 bases between them. The CDR3 DNA reads as TGTGCCAGCAGCCGATCAACAGGGTCGGCGGGAGCCAAAAACATTCAGTACTTC. It is translated as CASSRSTGSAGAKNIQYF.